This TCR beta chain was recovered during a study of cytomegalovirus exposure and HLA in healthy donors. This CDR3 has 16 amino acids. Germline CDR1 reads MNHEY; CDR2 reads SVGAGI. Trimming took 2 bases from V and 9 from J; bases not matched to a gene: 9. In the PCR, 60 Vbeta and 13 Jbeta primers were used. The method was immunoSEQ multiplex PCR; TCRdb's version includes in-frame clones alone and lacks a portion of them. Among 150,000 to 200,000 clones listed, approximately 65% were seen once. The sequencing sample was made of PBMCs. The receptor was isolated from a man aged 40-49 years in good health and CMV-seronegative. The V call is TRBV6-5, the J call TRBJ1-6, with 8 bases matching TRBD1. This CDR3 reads CASSYNGQGTSSPLHF. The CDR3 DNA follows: TGTGCCAGCAGTTACAATGGACAGGGTACGAGTTCACCCCTCCACTTT.